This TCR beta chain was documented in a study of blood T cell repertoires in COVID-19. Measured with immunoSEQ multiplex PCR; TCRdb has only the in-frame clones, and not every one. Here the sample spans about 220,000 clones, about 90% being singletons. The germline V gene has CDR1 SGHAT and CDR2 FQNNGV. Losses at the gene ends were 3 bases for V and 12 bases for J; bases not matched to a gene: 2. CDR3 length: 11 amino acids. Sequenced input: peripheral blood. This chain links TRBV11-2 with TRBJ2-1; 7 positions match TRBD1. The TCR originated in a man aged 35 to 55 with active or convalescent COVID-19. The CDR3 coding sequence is TGTGCCAGCAGCTTTGGGGACAGGCAGTTCTTC. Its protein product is CASSFGDRQFF.